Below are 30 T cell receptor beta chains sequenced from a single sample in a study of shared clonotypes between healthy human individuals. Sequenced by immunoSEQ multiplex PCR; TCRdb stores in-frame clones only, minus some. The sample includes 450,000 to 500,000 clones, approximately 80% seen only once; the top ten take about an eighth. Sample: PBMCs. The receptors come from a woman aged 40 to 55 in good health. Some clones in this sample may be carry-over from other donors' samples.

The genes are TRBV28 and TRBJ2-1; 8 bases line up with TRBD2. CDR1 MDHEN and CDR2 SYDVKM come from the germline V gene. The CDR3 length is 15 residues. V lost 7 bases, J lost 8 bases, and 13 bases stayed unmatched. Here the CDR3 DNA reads TGTGCCAGCACCCTCAGCGGGAGAGGTCGTGATGAGCAGTTCTTC. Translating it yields CASTLSGRGRDEQFF.

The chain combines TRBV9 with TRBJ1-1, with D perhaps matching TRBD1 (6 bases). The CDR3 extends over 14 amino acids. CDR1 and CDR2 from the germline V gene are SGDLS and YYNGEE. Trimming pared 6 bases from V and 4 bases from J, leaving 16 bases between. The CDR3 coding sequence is TGTGCCAGCACCCCGGGGGCAGACACCACTGAAGCTTTCTTT. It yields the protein CASTPGADTTEAFF. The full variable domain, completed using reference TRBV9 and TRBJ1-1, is DSGVTQTPKHLITATGQRVTLRCSPRSGDLSVYWYQQSLDQGLQFLIQYYNGEERAKGNILERFSAQQFPDLHSELNLSSLELGDSALYFCASTPGADTTEAFFGQGTRLTVV.

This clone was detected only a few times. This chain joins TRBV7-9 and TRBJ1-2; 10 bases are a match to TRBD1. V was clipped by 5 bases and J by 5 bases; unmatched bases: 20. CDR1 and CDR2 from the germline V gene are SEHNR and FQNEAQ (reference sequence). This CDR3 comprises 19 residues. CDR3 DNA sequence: TGTGCCAGCAGCCCCTTGGGGCCCGGGACAGGGGATCGAAGGTATGGCTACACCTTC. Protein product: CASSPLGPGTGDRRYGYTF.

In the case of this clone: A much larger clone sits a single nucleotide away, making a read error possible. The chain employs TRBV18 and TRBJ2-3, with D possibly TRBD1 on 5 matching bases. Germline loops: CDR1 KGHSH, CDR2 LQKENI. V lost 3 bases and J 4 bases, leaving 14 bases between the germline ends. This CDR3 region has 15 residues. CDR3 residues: CASSPLRTKPDTQYF. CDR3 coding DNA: TGTGCCAGCTCACCCCTCAGGACAAAGCCAGATACGCAGTATTTT.

CDR3 nucleotides: TGTGCCAGCAGTCCCGGACGGAACACCGGGGAGCTGTTTTTT. This encodes CASSPGRNTGELFF. The chain employs TRBV27 and TRBJ2-2; D uncertain. The CDR3 runs 14 residues. CDR1 and CDR2 from the germline V gene are MNHEY and SMNVEV (reference sequence). V was pared by 5 bases and J by 1 base, with 8 bases between.

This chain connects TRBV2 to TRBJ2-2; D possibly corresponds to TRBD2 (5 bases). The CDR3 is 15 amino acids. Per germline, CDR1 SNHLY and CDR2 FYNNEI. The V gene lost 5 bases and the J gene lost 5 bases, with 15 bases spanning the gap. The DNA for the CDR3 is TGTGCCAGCAGTTTGGACCAGAGCGGAACCGGGGAGCTGTTTTTT. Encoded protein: CASSLDQSGTGELFF.

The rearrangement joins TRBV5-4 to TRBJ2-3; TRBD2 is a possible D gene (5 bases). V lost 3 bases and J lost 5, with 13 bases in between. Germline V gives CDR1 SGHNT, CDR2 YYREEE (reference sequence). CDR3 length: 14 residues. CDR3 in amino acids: CASSSGLGRDTQYF. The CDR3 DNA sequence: TGTGCCAGCAGCTCGGGGTTAGGCCGAGATACGCAGTATTTT.

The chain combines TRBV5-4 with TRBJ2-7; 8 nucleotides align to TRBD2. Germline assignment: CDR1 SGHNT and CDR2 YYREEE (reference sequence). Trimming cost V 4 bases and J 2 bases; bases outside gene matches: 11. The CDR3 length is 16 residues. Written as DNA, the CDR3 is TGTGCCAGCAGCACCCCAACGGGGGGGACCACCTACGAGCAGTACTTC. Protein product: CASSTPTGGTTYEQYF. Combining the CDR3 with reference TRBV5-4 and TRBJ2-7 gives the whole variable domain ETGVTQSPTHLIKTRGQQVTLRCSSQSGHNTVSWYQQALGQGPQFIFQYYREEENGRGNFPPRFSGLQFPNYSSELNVNALELDDSALYLCASSTPTGGTTYEQYFGPGTRLTVT.

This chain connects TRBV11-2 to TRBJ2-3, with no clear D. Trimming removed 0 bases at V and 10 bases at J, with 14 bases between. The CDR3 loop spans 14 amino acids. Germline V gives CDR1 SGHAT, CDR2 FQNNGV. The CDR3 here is CASSLDPSSVSQYF. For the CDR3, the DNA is TGTGCCAGCAGCTTAGACCCCAGCTCTGTCTCGCAGTATTTT. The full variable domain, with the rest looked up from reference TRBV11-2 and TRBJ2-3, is EAGVAQSPRYKIIEKRQSVAFWCNPISGHATLYWYQQILGQGPKLLIQFQNNGVVDDSQLPKDRFSAERLKGVDSTLKIQPAKLEDSAVYLCASSLDPSSVSQYFGPGTRLTVL.

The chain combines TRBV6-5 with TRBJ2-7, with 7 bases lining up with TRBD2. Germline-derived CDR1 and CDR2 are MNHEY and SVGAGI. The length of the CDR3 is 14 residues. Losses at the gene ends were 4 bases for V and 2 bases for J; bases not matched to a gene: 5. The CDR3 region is CASSSSGRAYEQYF. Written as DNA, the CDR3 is TGTGCCAGCAGTTCTAGCGGTAGAGCCTACGAGCAGTACTTC.

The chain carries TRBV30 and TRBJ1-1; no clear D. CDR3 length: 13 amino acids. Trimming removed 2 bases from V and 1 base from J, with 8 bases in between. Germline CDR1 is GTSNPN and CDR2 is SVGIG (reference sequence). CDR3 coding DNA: TGTGCCTGGAGTATAGACCCGAACACTGAAGCTTTCTTT. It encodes CAWSIDPNTEAFF.

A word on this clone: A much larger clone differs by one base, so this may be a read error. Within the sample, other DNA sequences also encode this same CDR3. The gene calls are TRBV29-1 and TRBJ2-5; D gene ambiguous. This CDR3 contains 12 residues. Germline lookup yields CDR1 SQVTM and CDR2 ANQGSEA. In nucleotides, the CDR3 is TGCAGCTACAACGGAATACAAGAGACCCAATACTTC. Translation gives CSYNGIQETQYF.

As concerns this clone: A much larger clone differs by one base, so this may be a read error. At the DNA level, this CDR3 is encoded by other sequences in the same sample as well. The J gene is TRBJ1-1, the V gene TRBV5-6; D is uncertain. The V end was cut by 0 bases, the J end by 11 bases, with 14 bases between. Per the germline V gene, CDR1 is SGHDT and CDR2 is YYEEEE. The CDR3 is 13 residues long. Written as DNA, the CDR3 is TGTGCCAGCAGCTTGGGACCCGGACGTGTGGCTTTCTTT. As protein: CASSLGPGRVAFF.

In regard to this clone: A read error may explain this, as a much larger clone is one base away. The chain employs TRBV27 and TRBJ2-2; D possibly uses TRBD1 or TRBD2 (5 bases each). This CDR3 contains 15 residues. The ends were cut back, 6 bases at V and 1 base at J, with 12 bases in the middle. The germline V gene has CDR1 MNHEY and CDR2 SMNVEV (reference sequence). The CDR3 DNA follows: TGTGCCAGCAGGCGGGCAGGGTGGAACACCGGGGAGCTGTTTTTT. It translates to CASRRAGWNTGELFF.

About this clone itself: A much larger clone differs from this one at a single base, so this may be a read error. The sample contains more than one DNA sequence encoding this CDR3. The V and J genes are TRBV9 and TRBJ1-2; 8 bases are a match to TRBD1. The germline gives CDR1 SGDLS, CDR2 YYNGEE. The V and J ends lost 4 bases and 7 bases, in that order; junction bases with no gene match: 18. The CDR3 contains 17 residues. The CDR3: CASSPLISGQGPGGYTF. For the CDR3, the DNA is TGTGCCAGCAGCCCTCTTATCTCAGGACAGGGACCGGGTGGCTACACCTTC.

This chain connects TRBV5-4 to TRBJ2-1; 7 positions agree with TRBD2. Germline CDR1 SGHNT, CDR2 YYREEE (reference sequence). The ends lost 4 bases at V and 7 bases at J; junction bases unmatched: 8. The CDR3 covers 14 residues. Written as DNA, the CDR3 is TGTGCCAGCAGCGCCGGGGGGACCGTGAATGAGCAGTTCTTC. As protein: CASSAGGTVNEQFF. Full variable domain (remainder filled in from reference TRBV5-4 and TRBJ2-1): ETGVTQSPTHLIKTRGQQVTLRCSSQSGHNTVSWYQQALGQGPQFIFQYYREEENGRGNFPPRFSGLQFPNYSSELNVNALELDDSALYLCASSAGGTVNEQFFGPGTRLTVL.

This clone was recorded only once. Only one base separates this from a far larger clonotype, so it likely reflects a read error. The CDR3 nucleotides read TGTGCCAGCAGCCGGAGAAGGGGAACCTACGAGCAGTACTTC. This codes for CASSRRRGTYEQYF. The J gene is TRBJ2-7, the V gene TRBV5-6; TRBD1 is a possible D gene (5 bases). Trimming removed 4 bases from V and 2 bases from J, with 13 bases in between. The length of the CDR3 is 14 residues. Germline V gene lookup returns CDR1 SGHDT and CDR2 YYEEEE.

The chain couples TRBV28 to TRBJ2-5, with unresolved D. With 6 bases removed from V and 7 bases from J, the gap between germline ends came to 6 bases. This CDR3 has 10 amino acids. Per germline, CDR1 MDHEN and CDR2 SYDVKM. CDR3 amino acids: CASSHGTQYF. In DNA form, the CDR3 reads TGTGCCAGCAGCCACGGGACCCAGTACTTC.

The CDR3 here is CAIKRDLDEKLFF. The DNA for the CDR3 is TGTGCCATCAAACGCGATCTCGATGAAAAACTGTTTTTT. The chain links TRBV10-3 to TRBJ1-4; D remains ambiguous. Germline V gives CDR1 ENHRY, CDR2 SYGVKD. This CDR3 spans 13 amino acids. Trimming pared 7 bases from V and 6 bases from J, leaving 12 bases between.

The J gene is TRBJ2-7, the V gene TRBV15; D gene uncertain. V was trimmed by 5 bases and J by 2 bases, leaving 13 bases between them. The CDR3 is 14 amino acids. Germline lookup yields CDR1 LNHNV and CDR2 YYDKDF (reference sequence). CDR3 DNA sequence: TGTGCCACCAGCGGTGGTGGTACCGCCTACGAGCAGTACTTC. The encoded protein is CATSGGGTAYEQYF.

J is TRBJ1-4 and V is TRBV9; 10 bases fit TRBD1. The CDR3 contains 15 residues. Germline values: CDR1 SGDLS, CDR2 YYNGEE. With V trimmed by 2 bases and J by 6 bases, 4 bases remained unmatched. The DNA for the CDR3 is TGTGCCAGCAGCGTGGGAGGGACAGGGGATGAAAAACTGTTTTTT. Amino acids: CASSVGGTGDEKLFF.

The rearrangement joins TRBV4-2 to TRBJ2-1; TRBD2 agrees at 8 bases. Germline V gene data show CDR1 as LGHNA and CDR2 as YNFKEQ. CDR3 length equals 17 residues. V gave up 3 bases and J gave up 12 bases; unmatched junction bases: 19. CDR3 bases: TGTGCCAGCAGCCACGCCCCCGGGACTAGAAGGCGCGATTGGCAGTTCTTC. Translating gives CASSHAPGTRRRDWQFF.

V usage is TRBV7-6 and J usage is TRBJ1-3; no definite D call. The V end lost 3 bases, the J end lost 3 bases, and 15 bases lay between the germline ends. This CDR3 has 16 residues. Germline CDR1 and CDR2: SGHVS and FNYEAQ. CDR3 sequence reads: CASSLDAGWHGNTIYF. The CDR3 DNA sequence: TGTGCCAGCAGCTTGGATGCGGGGTGGCATGGAAACACCATATATTTT.

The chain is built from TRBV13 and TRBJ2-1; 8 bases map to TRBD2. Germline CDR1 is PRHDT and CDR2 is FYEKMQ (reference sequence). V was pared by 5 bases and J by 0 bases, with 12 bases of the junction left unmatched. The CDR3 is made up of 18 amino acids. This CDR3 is CASSRPGLVYGSYNEQFF. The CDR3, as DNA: TGTGCCAGCAGCCGACCGGGACTAGTGTACGGCTCCTACAATGAGCAGTTCTTC.

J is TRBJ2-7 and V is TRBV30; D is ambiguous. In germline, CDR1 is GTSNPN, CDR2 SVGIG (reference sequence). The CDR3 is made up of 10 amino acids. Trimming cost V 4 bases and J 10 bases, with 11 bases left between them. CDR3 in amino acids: CAWKSAAQYF. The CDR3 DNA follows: TGTGCCTGGAAGTCCGCGGCCCAGTACTTC.

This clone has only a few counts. CDR3 nucleotides: TGCGCCAGCAGCTTGGCCGCACAGGACTATGGCTACACCTTC. Its translation: CASSLAAQDYGYTF. This chain connects TRBV5-1 to TRBJ1-2, with D possibly TRBD1 on 5 matching bases. Germline V gene data show CDR1 as SGHRS and CDR2 as YFSETQ. Trimming cost V 0 bases and J 3 bases, with 9 bases left between them. CDR3 length: 14 amino acids.

The CDR3, as DNA: TGTGCCAGCAGCTTAGAGGGGGGCAGGGGGGTAGAGACCCAGTACTTC. Its protein product is CASSLEGGRGVETQYF. This chain links TRBV11-2 with TRBJ2-5; tentative D call: TRBD1 (7 bases). This CDR3 comprises 16 residues. CDR1 and CDR2 from the germline V gene are SGHAT and FQNNGV. Deletions cut 0 bases from V and 4 bases from J, with 15 bases between.

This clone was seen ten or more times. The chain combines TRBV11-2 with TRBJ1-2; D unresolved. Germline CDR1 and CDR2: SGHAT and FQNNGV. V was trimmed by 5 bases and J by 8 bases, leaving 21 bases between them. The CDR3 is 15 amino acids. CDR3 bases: TGTGCCAGCAGCGCAACTTCGGAGGGTATAGGGGGCTACACCTTC. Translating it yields CASSATSEGIGGYTF.

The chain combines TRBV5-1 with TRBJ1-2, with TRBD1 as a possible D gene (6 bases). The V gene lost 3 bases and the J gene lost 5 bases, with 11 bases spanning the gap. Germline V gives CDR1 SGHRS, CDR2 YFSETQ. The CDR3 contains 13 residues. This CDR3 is CASSYGQRYGYTF. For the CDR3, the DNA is TGCGCCAGCAGCTATGGACAGAGGTATGGCTACACCTTC. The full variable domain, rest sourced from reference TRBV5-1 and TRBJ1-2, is KAGVTQTPRYLIKTRGQQVTLSCSPISGHRSVSWYQQTPGQGLQFLFEYFSETQRNKGNFPGRFSGRQFSNSRSEMNVSTLELGDSALYLCASSYGQRYGYTFGSGTRLTVV.

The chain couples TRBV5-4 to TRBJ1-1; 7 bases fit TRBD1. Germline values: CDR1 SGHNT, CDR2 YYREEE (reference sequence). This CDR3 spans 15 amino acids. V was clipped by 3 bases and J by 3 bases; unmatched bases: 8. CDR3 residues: CASSSQTGSHTEAFF. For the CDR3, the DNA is TGTGCCAGCAGCTCCCAGACAGGGTCCCACACTGAAGCTTTCTTT.